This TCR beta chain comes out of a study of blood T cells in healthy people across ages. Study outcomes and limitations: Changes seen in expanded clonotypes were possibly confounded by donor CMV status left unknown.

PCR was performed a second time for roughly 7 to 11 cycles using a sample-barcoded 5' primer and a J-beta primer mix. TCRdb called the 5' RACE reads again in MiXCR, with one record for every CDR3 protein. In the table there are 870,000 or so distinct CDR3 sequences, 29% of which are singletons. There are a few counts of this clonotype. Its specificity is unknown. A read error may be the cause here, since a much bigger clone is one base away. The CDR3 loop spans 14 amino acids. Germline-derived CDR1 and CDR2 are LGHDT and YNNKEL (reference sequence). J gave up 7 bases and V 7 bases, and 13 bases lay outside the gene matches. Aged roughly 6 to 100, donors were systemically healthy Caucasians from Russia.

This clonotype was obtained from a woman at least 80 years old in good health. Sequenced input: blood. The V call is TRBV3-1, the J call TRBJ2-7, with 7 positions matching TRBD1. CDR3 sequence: CASTRQGSYNEQYF. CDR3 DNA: TGTGCCAGCACCCGACAGGGATCTTACAATGAGCAGTACTTC.